By share of the sample, the clone carrying this T cell receptor (beta chain) is large. TCR beta rearrangements were amplified from peripheral blood genomic DNA. The source of the sample is a study of T cell repertoires in aging, cancer and after chemotherapy. Multiplex touch-down PCR with TRB-A/B primers amplified rearranged V-D-J TRB sequences. TCRdb passed the multiplex PCR reads through MiXCR, listing each CDR3 protein once. The table lists around 250 distinct CDR3 sequences, approximately 35% of them singletons, with roughly 45% in the top ten. Germline V gene lookup returns CDR1 SGHKS and CDR2 YYEKEE (reference sequence). With V trimmed by 0 bases and J by 5 bases, 2 bases remained unmatched. The CDR3 sequence is 13 residues long.

Material for sequencing was blood. The source is a human donor with a blood cancer. V gene TRBV5-5 combines with J gene TRBJ2-7; 7 positions agree with TRBD1. CDR3 DNA sequence: TGTGCCAGCAGCTTGGAGGGGGCCAACGAGCAGTACTTC. Its translation: CASSLEGANEQYF.